These 3 T cell receptor beta chains were all obtained from the same sample, sequenced in a study of monozygotic twins with inflammatory bowel disease. With the 5' RACE reads reprocessed, TCRdb shows one record per CDR3 protein and no DNA. This table holds 95,000 to 110,000 distinct CDR3 sequences. The sequencing input was blood. These receptors were collected from a human donor with ulcerative colitis or Crohn's disease, or a healthy co-twin of an affected twin (not recorded which).

This chain links TRBV20-1 with TRBJ1-2; without DNA, the TCRdb call of TRBD1 cannot be checked. The CDR3 length is 15 residues. CDR1 is DFQATT and CDR2 is SNEGSKA in the germline V gene (reference sequence). This CDR3 reads CSARDQGRGRSGYTF.

CDR3 residues: CASSPGRSGPLLSQYF. The genes are TRBV5-1 and TRBJ2-7; with no DNA, the TCRdb D assignment of TRBD2 cannot be verified. CDR1 is SGHRS, CDR2 YFSETQ, per germline. CDR3 length equals 16 residues.

J is TRBJ2-7 and V is TRBV4-3; the D call of TRBD2 rests on TCRdb alone, since no DNA is present to check it. The CDR3 loop spans 16 amino acids. CDR1 and CDR2 from the germline V gene are LGHNA and YSLEER. The CDR3 region is CASSPGLAGPYYEQYF.